This TCR beta chain was found in a study of cytomegalovirus exposure and HLA in healthy donors. Study-level results: For most TCR sequences rarity was the rule, although some public TCRs occurred in many donors.

Profiling relied on immunoSEQ multiplex PCR, and the TCRdb table lists in-frame clones only, not all of them. Of 57,000 or so clones listed, roughly nine tenths were seen once; the top ten hold roughly 2.3%. As for this clone: Its antigen is unknown.

The length of the CDR3 is 16 residues. CDR1 is MNHEY, CDR2 SMNVEV, per germline (reference sequence). The V end was cut by 3 bases, the J end by 6 bases, with 15 bases between. Sequenced material: PBMCs. The J gene is TRBJ1-6, the V gene TRBV27; a possible D gene is TRBD1 (6 bases). The TCR comes from a woman between 25 and 40 years old in good health and CMV-seronegative. The CDR3 region is CASSFDDRTSNSPLHF. CDR3 DNA: TGTGCCAGCAGTTTCGATGACAGGACCTCTAATTCACCCCTCCACTTT.